This T cell receptor (beta chain) was sequenced in a study of technical replicates of blood from a few donors. The V end was cut by 3 bases, the J end by 3 bases, with 8 bases between. Germline assignment: CDR1 KGHSH and CDR2 LQKENI. This CDR3 region has 13 residues. As regards this clone: The sample contains more than one DNA sequence encoding this CDR3.

Clones were read by immunoSEQ multiplex PCR, and TCRdb kept only the in-frame ones, dropping some. This table has tens of thousands of clones, 90% appearing once. The clonotype comes from a human donor in good health. Some clones in this sample may be carry-over from other donors' samples. The specimen was PBMCs. The V call is TRBV18, the J call TRBJ2-5, with D unclear. The CDR3 spells CASSPPLKETQYF. In nucleotides, the CDR3 is TGTGCCAGCTCACCCCCCCTAAAAGAGACCCAGTACTTC. The whole variable domain, remainder taken from reference TRBV18 and TRBJ2-5, is NAGVMQNPRHLVRRRGQEARLRCSPMKGHSHVYWYRQLPEEGLKFMVYLQKENIIDESGMPKERFSAEFPKEGPSILRIQQVVRGDSAAYFCASSPPLKETQYFGPGTRLLVL.